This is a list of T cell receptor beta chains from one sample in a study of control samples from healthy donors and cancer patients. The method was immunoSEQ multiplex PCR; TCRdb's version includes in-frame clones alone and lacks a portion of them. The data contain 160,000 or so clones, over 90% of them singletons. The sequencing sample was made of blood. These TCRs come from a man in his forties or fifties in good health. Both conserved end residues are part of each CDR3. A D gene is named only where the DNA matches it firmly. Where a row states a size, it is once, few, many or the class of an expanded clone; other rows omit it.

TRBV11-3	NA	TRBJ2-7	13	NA	TGTGCCAGCAGCTTAGATATCCTGGGGGAGCAGTACTTC	CASSLDILGEQYF
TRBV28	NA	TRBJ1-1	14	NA	TGTGCCAGCAGTCGACAGGCAGGGAACACTGAAGCTTTCTTT	CASSRQAGNTEAFF
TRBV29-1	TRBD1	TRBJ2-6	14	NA	TGCAGCGTCCCAGGGGGCTCTGGGGCCAACGTCCTGACTTTC	CSVPGGSGANVLTF
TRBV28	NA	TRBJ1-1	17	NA	TGTGCCAGCAGTTTATTGAGACGGGCTGGGAGGGCCACTGAAGCTTTCTTT	CASSLLRRAGRATEAFF
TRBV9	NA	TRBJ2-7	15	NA	TGTGCCAGCAGCGTAGCCGGGACGGGGTGGAAAGAGCAGTACTTC	CASSVAGTGWKEQYF
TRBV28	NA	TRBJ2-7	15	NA	TGTGCCAGCATCTCTTGGCGGAGTCTATCCTACGAGCAGTACTTC	CASISWRSLSYEQYF
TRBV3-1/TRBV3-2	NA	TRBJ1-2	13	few	TGTGCCAGCAGCCAAGGGCTGAACTATGGCTACACCTTC	CASSQGLNYGYTF
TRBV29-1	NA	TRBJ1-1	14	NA	TGCAGCGCGGAAGAACAGGGAAGTGACACTGAAGCTTTCTTT	CSAEEQGSDTEAFF
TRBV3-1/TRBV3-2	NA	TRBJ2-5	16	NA	TGTGCCAGCAGCCAAGCCTGGGCGGCCATGGGGGAGACCCAGTACTTC	CASSQAWAAMGETQYF
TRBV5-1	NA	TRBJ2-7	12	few	TGCGCCAGCAGCCAGAGCTCCTACGAGCAGTACTTC	CASSQSSYEQYF
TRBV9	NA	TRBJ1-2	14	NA	TGTGCCAGCAGCGTAGAGACGGGGACCTATGGCTACACCTTC	CASSVETGTYGYTF
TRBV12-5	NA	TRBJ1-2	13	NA	TGTGCTAGTGCTCTGGACGGCCCCTATGGCTACACCTTC	CASALDGPYGYTF
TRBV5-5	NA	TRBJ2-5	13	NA	TGTGCCAGCAACCTAAGGACCCAAGAGACCCAGTACTTC	CASNLRTQETQYF
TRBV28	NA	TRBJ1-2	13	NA	TGTGCCAGCAGTTCCACCGGACACTATGGCTACACCTTC	CASSSTGHYGYTF
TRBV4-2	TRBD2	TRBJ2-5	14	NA	TGTGCCAGCAGCCATGGGGGGGAGCAAGAGACCCAGTACTTC	CASSHGGEQETQYF
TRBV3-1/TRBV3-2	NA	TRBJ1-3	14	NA	TGTGCCAGCAGCCCAACGAGCTCTGGAAACACCATATATTTT	CASSPTSSGNTIYF
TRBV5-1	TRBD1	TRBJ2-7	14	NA	TGCGCCAGCAGCGTTCAGGGGGCTTCCTACGAGCAGTACTTC	CASSVQGASYEQYF
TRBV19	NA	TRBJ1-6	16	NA	TGTGCCAGTAGTGTCCGCACGACAGGCGGCGGATCACCCCTCCACTTT	CASSVRTTGGGSPLHF
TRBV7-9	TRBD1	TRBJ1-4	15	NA	TGTGCCAGCAGCTTTCGGACAGGGGGTTTTGAAAAACTGTTTTTT	CASSFRTGGFEKLFF
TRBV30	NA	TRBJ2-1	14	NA	TGTGCCTGGGGTCGTTTGGGGGAGCGAAATGAGCAGTTCTTC	CAWGRLGERNEQFF
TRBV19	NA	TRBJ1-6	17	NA	TGTGCCAGTAGTACCGGAGGGGACTTAAACTATGGTTCACCCCTCCACTTT	CASSTGGDLNYGSPLHF
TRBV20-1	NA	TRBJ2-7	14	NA	TGCAGTGCTAGTTCCGCCGTAGTTCCCTACGAGCAGTACTTC	CSASSAVVPYEQYF
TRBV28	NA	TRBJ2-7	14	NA	TGTGCCAGCACCAAAGCCGGCAGGACCTACGAGCAGTACTTC	CASTKAGRTYEQYF
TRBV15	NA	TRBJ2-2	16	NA	TGTGCCACCAGCAGAGGTTGGGGGACGAACACCGGGGAGCTGTTTTTT	CATSRGWGTNTGELFF
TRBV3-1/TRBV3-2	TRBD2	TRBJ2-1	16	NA	TGTGCCAGCAGCCGCGTTGAAGCGGGAGGTTACAATGAGCAGTTCTTC	CASSRVEAGGYNEQFF
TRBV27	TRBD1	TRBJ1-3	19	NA	TGTGCCAGCAGTTTATCGTTCGGTGGACAGGGGGCCTCTGGAAACACCATATATTTT	CASSLSFGGQGASGNTIYF
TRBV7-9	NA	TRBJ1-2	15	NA	TGTGCCAGCAGCTCCCAGAGTAACCTGAACTATGGCTACACCTTC	CASSSQSNLNYGYTF
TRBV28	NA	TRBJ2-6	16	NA	TGTGCCAGCAGGATAGGGTCGGGAACTGGGGCCAACGTCCTGACTTTC	CASRIGSGTGANVLTF
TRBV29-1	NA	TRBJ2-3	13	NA	TGCAGCGTTGATAAGGGTACCAGAGATACGCAGTATTTT	CSVDKGTRDTQYF
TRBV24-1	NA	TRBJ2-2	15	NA	TGTGCCACCAGTGGTGCAACAGGGTACACCGGGGAGCTGTTTTTT	CATSGATGYTGELFF
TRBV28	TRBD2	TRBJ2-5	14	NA	TGTGCCAGCAGCTTAGCGGGAGCAGAAAAGACCCAGTACTTC	CASSLAGAEKTQYF
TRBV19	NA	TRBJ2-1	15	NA	TGTGCCAGTAGTACAGGATTCCTAAAAAACAATGAGCAGTTCTTC	CASSTGFLKNNEQFF
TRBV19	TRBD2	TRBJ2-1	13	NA	TGTGCTTCAAGGCTAGCGGCCTACAATGAGCAGTTCTTC	CASRLAAYNEQFF
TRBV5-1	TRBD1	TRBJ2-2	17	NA	TGCGTCAGCAGCTTGGAATACAGGGGGCCGAACACCGGGGAGCTGTTTTTT	CVSSLEYRGPNTGELFF
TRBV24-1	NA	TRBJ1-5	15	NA	TGTGCCACCAGTGACCCCACAGAATACAATCAGCCCCAGCATTTT	CATSDPTEYNQPQHF
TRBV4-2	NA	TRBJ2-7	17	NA	TGTGCCAGCAGCCAAGATGAGGGTGGGACTCTCTCCTACGAGCAGTACTTC	CASSQDEGGTLSYEQYF
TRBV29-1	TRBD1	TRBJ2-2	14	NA	TGCAGCGTTGGAGGGACAGTCCATACCGGGGAGCTGTTTTTT	CSVGGTVHTGELFF
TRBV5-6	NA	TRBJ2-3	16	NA	TGTGCCAGTGCTTATATGGGACAGTCGGGAGGAGATACGCAGTATTTT	CASAYMGQSGGDTQYF
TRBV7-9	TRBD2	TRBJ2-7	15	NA	TGTGCCAGCAGCTTAATTGCTAGCGGTTCCTACGAGCAGTACTTC	CASSLIASGSYEQYF
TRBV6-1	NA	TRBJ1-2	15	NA	TGTGCCAGCAGTGAAGCGCCCGGGGTTAACTATGGCTACACCTTC	CASSEAPGVNYGYTF
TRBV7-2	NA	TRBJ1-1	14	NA	TGTGCCACCGATCTTAGGGTGGGGGTTAGTGAAGCTTTCTTT	CATDLRVGVSEAFF
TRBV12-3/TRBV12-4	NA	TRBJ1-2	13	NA	TGTGCCAGCAGTTTACCAGGGCCGGAGGGCTACACCTTC	CASSLPGPEGYTF
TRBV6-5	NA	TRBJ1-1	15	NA	TGTGCCAGCAGTTACTCGGGAACCTCGAACACTGAAGCTTTCTTT	CASSYSGTSNTEAFF
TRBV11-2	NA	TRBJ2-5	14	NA	TGTGCCAGCAGTCGACCTACAGGTCAAGAGACCCAGTACTTC	CASSRPTGQETQYF
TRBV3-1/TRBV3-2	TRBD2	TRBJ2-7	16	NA	TGTGCCAGCAGCCAACTAAGGACTAGCGGGTCCTACGAGCAGTACTTC	CASSQLRTSGSYEQYF
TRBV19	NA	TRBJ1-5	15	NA	TGTGCCAGTAGTACCGGGGACGGTAGCAATCAGCCCCAGCATTTT	CASSTGDGSNQPQHF
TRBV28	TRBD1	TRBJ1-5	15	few	TGTGCCAGCAGTAGATCCGGGACAGGGGGCCGGCCCCAGCATTTT	CASSRSGTGGRPQHF
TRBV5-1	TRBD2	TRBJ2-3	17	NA	TGCGCCAGCAGCTTGGCCCCACTAGCGGGTAGCTCAGATACGCAGTATTTT	CASSLAPLAGSSDTQYF
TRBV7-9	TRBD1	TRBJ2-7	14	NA	TGTGCCAGCAGCTTACGGGACAGGGGACCCGAGCAGTACTTC	CASSLRDRGPEQYF
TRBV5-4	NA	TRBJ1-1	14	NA	TGTGCCAGCAGCTGGGACACCAGAGGGCCTGAAGCTTTCTTT	CASSWDTRGPEAFF
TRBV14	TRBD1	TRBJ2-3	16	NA	TGTGCCAGCAGCCTTACCGGGACAGGGGACACAGATACGCAGTATTTT	CASSLTGTGDTDTQYF
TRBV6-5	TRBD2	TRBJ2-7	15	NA	TGTGCCAGCGGCTACGCCGCGGGAGGGCCGTACGAGCAGTACTTC	CASGYAAGGPYEQYF
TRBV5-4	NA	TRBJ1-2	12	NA	TGTGCCAGCAGCTTGAATAGGGGTGGCTACACCTTC	CASSLNRGGYTF
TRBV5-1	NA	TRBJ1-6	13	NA	TGCGCCAGCAGCCCCGAGGAAAATTCACCCCTCCACTTT	CASSPEENSPLHF
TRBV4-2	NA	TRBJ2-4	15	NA	TGTGCCAGCAGCCGGGAGGTCCTAGCCAAAAACATTCAGTACTTC	CASSREVLAKNIQYF
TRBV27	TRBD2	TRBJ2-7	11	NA	TGTGCCAGCGGCAGGACTAGCGGATTGAACTTC	CASGRTSGLNF
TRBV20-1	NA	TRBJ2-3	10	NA	TGCAGTGCTAGAGCGGATACGCAGTATTTT	CSARADTQYF
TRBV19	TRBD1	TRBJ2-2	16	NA	TGTGCCAGTAGTATAGCACAGGGGTACGACACCGGGGAGCTGTTTTTT	CASSIAQGYDTGELFF
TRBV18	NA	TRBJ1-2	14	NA	TGTGCCAGCTCACCACCGGATAGGGCTGGGGGCTACACCTTC	CASSPPDRAGGYTF
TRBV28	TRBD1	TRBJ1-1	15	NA	TGTGCCAGCAGTTTATCAGGGGGTTTGAACACTGAAGCTTTCTTT	CASSLSGGLNTEAFF